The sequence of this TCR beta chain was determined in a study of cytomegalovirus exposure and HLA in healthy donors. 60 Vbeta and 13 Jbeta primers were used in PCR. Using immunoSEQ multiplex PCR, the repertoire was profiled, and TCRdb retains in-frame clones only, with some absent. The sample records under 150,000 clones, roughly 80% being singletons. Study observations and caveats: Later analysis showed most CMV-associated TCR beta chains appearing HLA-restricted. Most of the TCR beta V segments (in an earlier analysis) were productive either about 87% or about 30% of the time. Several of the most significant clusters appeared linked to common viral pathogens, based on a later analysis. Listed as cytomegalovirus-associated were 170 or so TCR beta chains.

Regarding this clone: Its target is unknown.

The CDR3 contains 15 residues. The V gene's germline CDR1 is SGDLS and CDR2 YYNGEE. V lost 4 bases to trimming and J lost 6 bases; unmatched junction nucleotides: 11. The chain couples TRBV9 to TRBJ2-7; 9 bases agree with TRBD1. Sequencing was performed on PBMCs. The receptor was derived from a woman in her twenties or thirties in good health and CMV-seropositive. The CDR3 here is CASSPTGGSLGEQYF. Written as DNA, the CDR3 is TGTGCCAGCAGCCCGACAGGGGGGTCTTTGGGCGAGCAGTACTTC. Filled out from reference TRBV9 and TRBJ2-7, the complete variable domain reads DSGVTQTPKHLITATGQRVTLRCSPRSGDLSVYWYQQSLDQGLQFLIQYYNGEERAKGNILERFSAQQFPDLHSELNLSSLELGDSALYFCASSPTGGSLGEQYFGPGTRLTVT.